One T cell receptor (beta chain) is described in this entry. No antigen is known for it. At the Johns Hopkins FTIC core, DNA taken from cultured CD4+ T cells was sequenced by way of the Oncomine TCR Beta short-read assay. TCRdb re-derived calls from the PCR reads in MiXCR, one entry per CDR3 protein. The table includes roughly 7,200 distinct CDR3 sequences, around 60% detected once. The treatment is: roughly 10-day PBMC culture with coronavirus spike peptide pools or control peptides (ViraFEST assay). Via ViraFEST, peptide pools expanded antigen-specific T cells before TCR sequencing. IL-2 (about 9.3 IU/ml) and peptide pools (approximately 9.7 ug/ml) were added to cultures of two million PBMCs per well. This entry is derived from a study of vaccination and CD4 T cells after COVID-19. Background on the study: Control cultures, each given a CEFX pool, an HIV-1 Nef pool, or no peptide, were included.

V shed 4 bases and J shed 2 bases, with 18 bases lying between them. This CDR3 has 16 residues. CDR1 and CDR2 from the germline V gene are SGHNT and YYREEE (reference sequence). The clonotype was recovered from a human donor who had recovered from COVID-19. The sample consisted of CD4+ T cells from blood, cultured in vitro. This chain links TRBV5-4 with TRBJ2-5; tentatively, D is TRBD1 (6 bases). The CDR3 reads CASSNFRGTTQETQYF. CDR3 nucleotides: TGTGCCAGCAGCAACTTTCGAGGGACAACTCAAGAGACCCAGTACTTC.